This is a list of T cell receptor beta chains from one sample in a study of shared clonotypes between healthy human individuals. TCRdb keeps only in-frame clones here, not all; method: immunoSEQ multiplex PCR. The sample includes 300,000 to 400,000 clones, 74% of them seen just once. The sequenced sample was memory CD4+ T cells sorted from blood. Source of these receptors: a man under 40 in good health. CDR3s include the opening cysteine and the closing phenylalanine or tryptophan. Each record gives: CDR3 length, D gene, V gene, J gene, clone size, CDR3 DNA, CDR3 protein. D genes are given only for firm matches. Size is stated for part of the rows, as once, few or many counts, or as a class when the clone is expanded.

length: 15
D: -
V: TRBV7-2
J: TRBJ1-3
size: -
DNA: TGTGCCAGCAGTCTAGGGGCAGTCTCTGGAAACACCATATATTTT
CDR3: CASSLGAVSGNTIYF

length: 15
D: -
V: TRBV5-1
J: TRBJ2-6
size: -
DNA: TGCGCCAGCAGCTTGGCAGGGGCTGGGGCCAACGTCCTGACTTTC
CDR3: CASSLAGAGANVLTF

length: 16
D: TRBD1
V: TRBV18
J: TRBJ2-7
size: -
DNA: TGTGCCAGCTCACCGCGGGGACAGGGGGTACGATACGAGCAGTACTTC
CDR3: CASSPRGQGVRYEQYF

length: 15
D: -
V: TRBV5-4
J: TRBJ2-7
size: -
DNA: TGTGCCAGCAGCTTAGGGGGGGCCCAATCCTACGAGCAGTACTTC
CDR3: CASSLGGAQSYEQYF

length: 15
D: TRBD1
V: TRBV5-4
J: TRBJ2-7
size: -
DNA: TGTGCCAGCAGCGGCGGGACAGGGTTTTCCTACGAGCAGTACTTC
CDR3: CASSGGTGFSYEQYF

length: 15
D: TRBD2
V: TRBV10-3
J: TRBJ2-2
size: -
DNA: TGTGCCATCAGTGAGCGCGGGAGCCCCACCGGGGAGCTGTTTTTT
CDR3: CAISERGSPTGELFF

length: 15
D: TRBD1
V: TRBV7-8
J: TRBJ2-7
size: -
DNA: TGTGCCAGCAGCTTCACAGGGGGCTGGCTGGACGAGCAGTACTTC
CDR3: CASSFTGGWLDEQYF

length: 14
D: -
V: TRBV28
J: TRBJ2-3
size: -
DNA: TGTGCCAGCAGTTTATTGGACGGCACAGATACGCAGTATTTT
CDR3: CASSLLDGTDTQYF

length: 14
D: -
V: TRBV9
J: TRBJ1-1
size: -
DNA: TGTGCCAGCAGCCCTCAATTTACAGGTTCTGAAGCTTTCTTT
CDR3: CASSPQFTGSEAFF

length: 15
D: TRBD1
V: TRBV18
J: TRBJ1-3
size: -
DNA: TGTGCCAGCTCACCAGCAGGGGGGACTGGAAACACCATATATTTT
CDR3: CASSPAGGTGNTIYF

length: 18
D: TRBD1
V: TRBV10-3
J: TRBJ2-5
size: -
DNA: TGTGCCATCAGTGAGTCGAGAGTCGCGGACAGGGGGTTGGAGACCCAGTACTTC
CDR3: CAISESRVADRGLETQYF

length: 16
D: TRBD1
V: TRBV5-4
J: TRBJ2-7
size: -
DNA: TGTGCCAGCAGCAACCCGATGACCGACAGGGGGAACGAGCAGTACTTC
CDR3: CASSNPMTDRGNEQYF

length: 23
D: TRBD2
V: TRBV5-1
J: TRBJ2-2
size: -
DNA: TGCGCCAGCAGCCACCAGGTTCTGAACTTACGGGGGACTAGCGGGATAAAGTCCGGGGAGCTGTTTTTT
CDR3: CASSHQVLNLRGTSGIKSGELFF

length: 15
D: TRBD1
V: TRBV28
J: TRBJ2-2
size: -
DNA: TGTGCCAGCAGAACGGGACAGGGGGAAACCGGGGAGCTGTTTTTT
CDR3: CASRTGQGETGELFF

length: 13
D: -
V: TRBV27
J: TRBJ1-2
size: -
DNA: TGTGCCAGCAGTTTGTCGGCTCTAGGGGGCTACACCTTC
CDR3: CASSLSALGGYTF

length: 20
D: -
V: TRBV28
J: TRBJ1-5
size: -
DNA: TGTGCCAGCAGTTTACTTTCTTGGGGGCTCACCGCAACCAGCAATCAGCCCCAGCATTTT
CDR3: CASSLLSWGLTATSNQPQHF

length: 16
D: -
V: TRBV7-2
J: TRBJ1-3
size: -
DNA: TGTGCCAGCAGCTTTTTCCCGCGAGTCTCTGGAAACACCATATATTTT
CDR3: CASSFFPRVSGNTIYF

length: 13
D: -
V: TRBV11-2
J: TRBJ2-4
size: once
DNA: TGTGCCAGCAGTCAGGACGGGAAAAACATTCAGTACTTC
CDR3: CASSQDGKNIQYF

length: 17
D: TRBD1
V: TRBV4-1
J: TRBJ2-7
size: -
DNA: TGCGCCAGCAGCCAAAGGGACAGCGGAGCGGTACTACGGGAGCAGTACTTC
CDR3: CASSQRDSGAVLREQYF

length: 12
D: -
V: TRBV11-2
J: TRBJ2-5
size: -
DNA: TGTGCCAGCAGCCCGCCTCAAGAGACCCAGTACTTC
CDR3: CASSPPQETQYF

length: 13
D: TRBD1
V: TRBV7-2
J: TRBJ2-5
size: once
DNA: TGTGCCAGCAGCTCTCAGGGGGCACAGACCCAGTACTTC
CDR3: CASSSQGAQTQYF

length: 14
D: -
V: TRBV29-1
J: TRBJ2-3
size: -
DNA: TGCAGCGTTGAGGGCAGCACGACCGCAGATACGCAGTATTTT
CDR3: CSVEGSTTADTQYF

length: 14
D: -
V: TRBV28
J: TRBJ2-1
size: -
DNA: TGTGCCAGCAAGAAGGGAGAGATCAACAATGAGCAGTTCTTC
CDR3: CASKKGEINNEQFF